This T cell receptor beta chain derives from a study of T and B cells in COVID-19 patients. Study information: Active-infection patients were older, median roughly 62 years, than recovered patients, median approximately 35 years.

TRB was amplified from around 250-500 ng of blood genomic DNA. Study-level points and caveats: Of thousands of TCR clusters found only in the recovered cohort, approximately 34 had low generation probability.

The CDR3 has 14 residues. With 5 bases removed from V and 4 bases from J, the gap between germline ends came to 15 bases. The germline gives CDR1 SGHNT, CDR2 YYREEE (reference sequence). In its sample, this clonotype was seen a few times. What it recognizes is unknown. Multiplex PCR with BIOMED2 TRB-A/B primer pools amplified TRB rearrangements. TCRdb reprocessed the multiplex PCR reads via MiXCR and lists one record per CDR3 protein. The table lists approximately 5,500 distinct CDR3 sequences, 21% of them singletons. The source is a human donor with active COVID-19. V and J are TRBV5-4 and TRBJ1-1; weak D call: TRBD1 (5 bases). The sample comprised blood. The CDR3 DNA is TGTGCCAGCAGTTCCCCGGGACGGATCACTGAAGCTTTCTTT. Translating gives CASSSPGRITEAFF.